What follows are 2 T cell receptor beta chains derived from one specimen sequenced in a study of cytomegalovirus exposure and HLA in healthy donors. The data were produced by immunoSEQ multiplex PCR, yet TCRdb's version contains in-frame clones alone and is incomplete. The data show roughly 150,000 clones, around four fifths seen once. Sequencing used PBMCs. These receptors came from a man aged 25 to 40 in good health and CMV-seropositive.

The chain combines TRBV7-2 with TRBJ2-5; D is perhaps TRBD2 (7 bases). Germline CDR1 is SGHTA and CDR2 is FQGNSA. The V end lost 5 bases, the J end lost 2 bases, and 15 bases lay between the germline ends. The CDR3 is 15 residues long. In DNA form, the CDR3 reads TGTGCCAGCAGCACACTAGGGGGGGGGCAAGAGACCCAGTACTTC. Protein product: CASSTLGGGQETQYF.

The chain employs TRBV5-4 and TRBJ2-3, with 7 bases fitting TRBD2. The CDR3 spans 13 residues. Germline V CDR1 and CDR2: SGHNT, YYREEE (reference sequence). The ends lost 3 bases at V and 6 bases at J; junction bases unmatched: 4. DNA for the CDR3: TGTGCCAGCAGCTCTCCGACTAGCGATACGCAGTATTTT. As protein: CASSSPTSDTQYF. Supplemented by reference TRBV5-4 and TRBJ2-3, the full variable domain reads ETGVTQSPTHLIKTRGQQVTLRCSSQSGHNTVSWYQQALGQGPQFIFQYYREEENGRGNFPPRFSGLQFPNYSSELNVNALELDDSALYLCASSSPTSDTQYFGPGTRLTVL.